The TCR beta chain under discussion was sequenced for a study of blood T cell repertoires in COVID-19. Sequencing was performed with immunoSEQ multiplex PCR; in TCRdb, only in-frame clones are kept and a portion is missing. The sample shows approximately 300,000 clones, roughly 89% of them seen only once. The receptor comes from a man aged 55 to 69 who had recovered from COVID-19. Input material: PBMCs or T cells enriched from blood (not recorded which).

CDR3 nucleotides: TGCGCCAGCAGCGAACAGGGGCCCACTAATGAAAAACTGTTTTTT. It translates to CASSEQGPTNEKLFF. J is TRBJ1-4 and V is TRBV5-1, with 7 positions matching TRBD1. The CDR3 is 15 amino acids. Trimming removed 4 bases from V and 2 bases from J; junction bases left unmatched: 5. Germline values: CDR1 SGHRS, CDR2 YFSETQ.